This entry lists 24 T cell receptor beta chains sequenced from one sample in a study of blood T cells in healthy people across ages. Using a J-beta primer mix together with a sample-barcoded 5' primer, a second PCR was run for about 7 to 12 cycles. MiXCR was run by TCRdb on the 5' RACE reads, yielding one entry per CDR3 protein. The sample holds about 680,000 distinct CDR3 sequences, 49% seen once. The source material was blood. These receptors all come from a woman aged 55-70 years in good health.

This chain connects TRBV29-1 to TRBJ2-2, with D perhaps TRBD1 (6 bases). Germline V gene sequence: CDR1 SQVTM, CDR2 ANQGSEA. The germline V and J ends were trimmed by 4 bases and 2 bases, with 8 bases remaining between them. The CDR3 consists of 13 residues. CDR3 sequence: CSVGTVNTGELFF. Written as DNA, the CDR3 is TGCAGCGTTGGGACAGTTAACACCGGGGAGCTGTTTTTT.

The chain has TRBV10-2 and TRBJ1-2; D remains ambiguous. V lost 2 bases and J lost 6, with 10 bases in between. The CDR3 runs to 13 residues. CDR1 and CDR2 (germline): WSHSY, SAAADI. The chain's CDR3 is CASSEVPENGYTF. CDR3 DNA sequence: TGCGCCAGCAGTGAGGTGCCGGAGAATGGCTACACCTTC.

The chain couples TRBV29-1 to TRBJ2-3; TRBD2 matches at 10 bases. V was pared by 7 bases and J by 3 bases, with 7 bases of the junction left unmatched. CDR3 length: 14 residues. Germline V CDR1 and CDR2: SQVTM, ANQGSEA. The CDR3 DNA sequence: TGCAGCGGCCGTCCGGGACTAGCGACAGATACGCAGTATTTT. Protein: CSGRPGLATDTQYF.

This clonotype turned up a few times. The rearrangement joins TRBV2 to TRBJ2-3; D is undetermined. Germline V CDR1 and CDR2: SNHLY, FYNNEI. This CDR3 has 12 amino acids. The V end lost 2 bases, the J end lost 8 bases, and 8 bases lay between the germline ends. Here the CDR3 reads CASSESGLTQYF. In DNA form, the CDR3 reads TGTGCCAGCAGTGAATCGGGCCTTACGCAGTATTTT.

CDR3 DNA: TGTGCCAGTTCAGCCGGGAGGGTAAATGAGCAGTTCTTC. This gives the protein CASSAGRVNEQFF. The chain is built from TRBV19 and TRBJ2-1; 8 bases agree with TRBD2. The CDR3 is made up of 13 amino acids. The V segment lost 8 bases and the J segment 7 bases; nucleotides outside the gene matches: 7. Germline CDR1 reads LNHDA; CDR2 reads SQIVND (reference sequence).

This clonotype has only a few counts. V is TRBV5-4 and J is TRBJ2-2, with 9 bases matching TRBD1. Trimming cost V 6 bases and J 6 bases; bases outside gene matches: 9. CDR1 and CDR2 (germline): SGHNT, YYREEE (reference sequence). This CDR3 comprises 15 residues. The CDR3 DNA is TGTGCCAGCAAGGACCGGGACAGGGATCCCGGGGAGCTGTTTTTT. It yields the protein CASKDRDRDPGELFF.

The rearrangement uses TRBV24-1 and TRBJ2-1, with 7 bases matching TRBD1. Trimming at V came to 4 bases and at J to 8 bases, leaving 13 bases not matched to a gene. The length of the CDR3 is 16 residues. CDR1 and CDR2 (germline): KGHDR, SFDVKD. The CDR3 bases are TGTGCCACCAGTGACCCGACAGGGTCCACCTCGCATGAGCAGTTCTTC. This translates into CATSDPTGSTSHEQFF.

This clonotype was seen only a few times. The rearrangement links TRBV10-3 to TRBJ2-5; D could derive from TRBD1 or TRBD2 (5 bases each). Per the germline V gene, CDR1 is ENHRY and CDR2 is SYGVKD. V shed 6 bases and J shed 4 bases, with 18 bases lying between them. The CDR3 runs to 15 residues. The CDR3 DNA reads TGTGCCATCAGCGCCCTAGATTCGAGGGGAGAGACCCAGTACTTC. It yields the protein CAISALDSRGETQYF.

This clonotype turned up a few times. V and J are TRBV11-1 and TRBJ2-3; 12 nucleotides match TRBD2. The germline gives CDR1 SGHAT, CDR2 FQDESV (reference sequence). The V and J ends lost 6 bases and 4 bases, in that order; junction bases with no gene match: 8. The CDR3 is 16 residues long. The CDR3 protein is CASRRLAGERPDTQYF. The CDR3 DNA reads TGTGCCAGCAGGCGACTAGCGGGAGAGCGACCAGATACGCAGTATTTT.

The gene calls are TRBV28 and TRBJ1-5; 9 bases map to TRBD1. Germline assignment: CDR1 MDHEN and CDR2 SYDVKM. The ends lost 7 bases at V and 10 bases at J; junction bases unmatched: 11. The CDR3 length is 14 residues. The CDR3 bases are TGTGCCAGCACCAAAGGGGGACAGGGCAAACCCCAGCATTTT. The encoded protein is CASTKGGQGKPQHF.

In its sample, this clonotype was seen once. The rearrangement uses TRBV4-3 and TRBJ1-5, with D perhaps matching TRBD1 (5 bases). The germline gives CDR1 LGHNA, CDR2 YSLEER. The ends were cut back, 1 base at V and 6 bases at J, with 16 bases in the middle. CDR3 length equals 16 residues. The CDR3: CASSQAYPGYVQPQHF. As DNA, the CDR3 is TGCGCCAGCAGCCAAGCTTATCCAGGGTACGTTCAGCCCCAGCATTTT.

This clonotype was seen a few times. This sequence joins TRBV5-1 and TRBJ1-1, with 7 bases that match TRBD1. The CDR3 runs to 13 residues. The V gene end was trimmed by 3 bases and the J gene end by 7 bases; junction bases not matched to a gene: 6. In germline, CDR1 is SGHRS, CDR2 YFSETQ. The CDR3 sequence is CASSWGTDREAFF. CDR3 in DNA: TGCGCCAGCAGCTGGGGGACAGACCGTGAAGCTTTCTTT. The variable domain in full, with the rest retrieved from reference TRBV5-1 and TRBJ1-1, is KAGVTQTPRYLIKTRGQQVTLSCSPISGHRSVSWYQQTPGQGLQFLFEYFSETQRNKGNFPGRFSGRQFSNSRSEMNVSTLELGDSALYLCASSWGTDREAFFGQGTRLTVV.

The chain combines TRBV9 with TRBJ2-5, with D uncertain. The DNA end is more similar to TRBJ2-7, so the J call may be wrong. The CDR3 sequence is 13 residues long. Germline V gene sequence: CDR1 SGDLS, CDR2 YYNGEE. CDR3 sequence: CASSTTPTGEQYF. CDR3 nucleotide sequence: TGTGCCAGCAGCACGACACCGACGGGCGAGCAGTACTTC.

V and J are TRBV12-3 or TRBV12-4 and TRBJ2-1; D gene uncertain. The V and J ends lost 6 bases and 8 bases respectively, with 14 bases between them. The length of the CDR3 is 13 residues. CDR3 coding DNA: TGTGCCAGCAGCAGAGTCCGAGCACATGAGCAGTTCTTC. Translating gives CASSRVRAHEQFF.

The gene calls are TRBV7-9 and TRBJ2-6; unclear D gene. This CDR3 has 16 residues. V was pared by 0 bases and J by 0 bases, with 6 bases between. Per germline, CDR1 SEHNR and CDR2 FQNEAQ (reference sequence). CDR3 sequence reads: CASSLAVPSGANVLTF. In DNA, the CDR3 is TGTGCCAGCAGCTTAGCGGTGCCCTCTGGGGCCAACGTCCTGACTTTC.

The chain couples TRBV6-2 or TRBV6-3 to TRBJ2-3, with D unclear. The length of the CDR3 is 17 residues. CDR1 is MNHEY, CDR2 SVGEGT, per germline. V was shortened by 2 bases and J by 1 base, with 16 bases between the two germline ends. The chain's CDR3 is CASSYILGLLGTDTQYF. CDR3 nucleotides: TGTGCCAGCAGTTACATCCTCGGTCTCCTCGGCACAGATACGCAGTATTTT.

This chain connects TRBV14 to TRBJ2-7; 9 bases line up with TRBD1. The CDR3 extends over 15 amino acids. The junction had 6 bases not matched to a gene; V was cut back by 1 base and J by 5 bases. Germline CDR1 reads SGHDN; CDR2 reads FVKESK. The CDR3: CASSQAGQGRDEQYF. The CDR3 DNA reads TGTGCCAGCAGCCAAGCGGGACAGGGTAGGGACGAGCAGTACTTC.

J is TRBJ1-1 and V is TRBV9; the D is unclear. The V end lost 4 bases, the J end lost 6 bases, and 10 bases lay between the germline ends. The CDR3 runs 12 residues. Germline CDR1 SGDLS, CDR2 YYNGEE. For the CDR3, the DNA is TGTGCCAGCAGCACGCAGGAAGCTGAAGCTTTCTTT. Protein: CASSTQEAEAFF.

The CDR3 region is CASSLAMRGSNNEQFF. The CDR3 region has the DNA TGCGCCAGCAGCTTGGCCATGAGGGGATCTAACAATGAGCAGTTCTTC. The chain uses TRBV5-1 and TRBJ2-1; D may match TRBD1 or TRBD2 (5 bases each). The germline CDR1 and CDR2 sequences are SGHRS and YFSETQ. Trimming stripped 0 bases from V and 5 bases from J, with 15 bases between. The length of the CDR3 is 16 residues.

The CDR3, as DNA: TGTGCCAGCAGCTTCGCACAGGGGGCGCGCACCGGGGAGCTGTTTTTT. This sequence encodes CASSFAQGARTGELFF. This chain links TRBV7-2 with TRBJ2-2; 9 bases are a match to TRBD1. Germline assignment: CDR1 SGHTA and CDR2 FQGNSA. V lost 3 bases, J lost 4 bases, and 6 bases stayed unmatched. The CDR3 consists of 16 residues. The full variable domain, completed using reference TRBV7-2 and TRBJ2-2, is GAGVSQSPSNKVTEKGKDVELRCDPISGHTALYWYRQSLGQGLEFLIYFQGNSAPDKSGLPSDRFSAERTGGSVSTLTIQRTQQEDSAVYLCASSFAQGARTGELFFGEGSRLTVL.

The sample holds a few counts of this clonotype. The rearrangement joins TRBV24-1 to TRBJ2-3; 10 bases line up with TRBD2. The CDR3 has 16 residues. Trimming cost V 0 bases and J 6 bases; bases outside gene matches: 5. Looked up from germline, CDR1 is KGHDR and CDR2 is SFDVKD. The chain's CDR3 is CATSDLSASGSDTQYF. The DNA of the CDR3 is TGTGCCACCAGTGATTTGTCCGCTAGCGGGAGTGATACGCAGTATTTT.

This chain links TRBV6-2 or TRBV6-3 with TRBJ1-1, with D tentatively TRBD1 (5 bases). The CDR3 spans 14 residues. Germline V gives CDR1 MNHEY, CDR2 SVGEGT. Between the trimmed V and J ends, which lost 2 bases and 4 bases, there was a span of 11 bases. CDR3 DNA sequence: TGTGCCAGCAGTTACGCAGGGAAGGTCACTGAAGCTTTCTTT. Translation gives CASSYAGKVTEAFF.

The J gene is TRBJ1-4, the V gene TRBV7-8, with no clear D. Germline CDR1 and CDR2: SGHVS and FQNEAQ. This CDR3 has 15 residues. V shed 1 base and J shed 8 bases, with 14 bases lying between them. The CDR3 DNA sequence: TGTGCCAGCAGCTTAGAGGAGGGCATAGGCGAAAAACTGTTTTTT. This sequence encodes CASSLEEGIGEKLFF.

This clonotype was counted between two and nine times. The chain employs TRBV12-3 or TRBV12-4 and TRBJ2-2; no clear D. The V gene lost 2 bases and the J gene lost 7 bases, with 5 bases spanning the gap. The CDR3 extends over 12 amino acids. In nucleotides, the CDR3 is TGTGCCAGCAGTTTATACGGCGGGGAGCTGTTTTTT. Translated, it gives CASSLYGGELFF.